What follows describes a single T cell receptor (beta chain). These data belong to a study of blood T cell repertoires in COVID-19. Background on the study: The samples span acute and convalescent COVID-19 from the United States, Italy and Spain. PBMCs, B-cell-depleted T cells, or T cells were the source of the cDNA or gDNA that made up the material.

Authors' analysis steps: The authors estimated nucleated cell counts from reference gene primer amplification. Some clones are missing from TCRdb's copy, which holds only in-frame ones; the method was immunoSEQ multiplex PCR. The DNA gave D and trimming, while V, J and clone size come from that table. The data hold 100,000 or so clones, with 82% observed a single time. The CDR3 length is 18 residues. Germline V CDR1 and CDR2: SGHAT, FQNNGV. J gave up 3 bases and V 4 bases, and 11 bases lay outside the gene matches. This TCR derives from a man between 65 and 85 years old with active or convalescent COVID-19. The V call is TRBV11-2, the J call TRBJ1-6; 8 positions match TRBD1. The sequenced sample was peripheral blood. This CDR3 reads CASSSVTGAFYYNSPLHF. The CDR3 DNA follows: TGTGCCAGCAGCTCGGTGACAGGGGCGTTTTACTATAATTCACCCCTCCACTTT.